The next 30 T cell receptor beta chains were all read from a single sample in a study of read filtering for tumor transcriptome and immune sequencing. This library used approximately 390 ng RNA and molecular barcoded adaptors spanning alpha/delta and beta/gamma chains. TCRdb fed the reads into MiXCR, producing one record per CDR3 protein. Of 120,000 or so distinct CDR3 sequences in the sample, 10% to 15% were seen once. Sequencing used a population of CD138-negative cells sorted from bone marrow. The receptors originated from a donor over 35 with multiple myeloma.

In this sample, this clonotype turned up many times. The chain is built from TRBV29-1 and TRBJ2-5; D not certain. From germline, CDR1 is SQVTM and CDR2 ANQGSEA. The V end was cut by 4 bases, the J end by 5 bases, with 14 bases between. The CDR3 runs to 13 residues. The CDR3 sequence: CSVGLQTGETQYF. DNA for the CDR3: TGCAGCGTTGGACTTCAAACCGGGGAGACCCAGTACTTC.

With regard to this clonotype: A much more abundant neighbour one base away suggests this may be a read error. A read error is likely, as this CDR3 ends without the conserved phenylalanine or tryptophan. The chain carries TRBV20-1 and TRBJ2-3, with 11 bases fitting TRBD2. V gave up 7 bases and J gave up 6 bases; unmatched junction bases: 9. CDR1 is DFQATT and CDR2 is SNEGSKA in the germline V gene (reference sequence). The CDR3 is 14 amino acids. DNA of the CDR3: TGCAGTGTGGCTAGTAGCGGGAGGGTTGATACGCAGTATTTA. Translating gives CSVASSGRVDTQYL.

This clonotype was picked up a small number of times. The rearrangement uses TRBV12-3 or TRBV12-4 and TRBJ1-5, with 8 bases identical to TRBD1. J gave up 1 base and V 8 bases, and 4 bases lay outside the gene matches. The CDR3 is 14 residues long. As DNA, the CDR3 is TGTGCCAGCGGGCAGGGGGCAAGCAATCAGCCCCAGCATTTT. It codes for CASGQGASNQPQHF.

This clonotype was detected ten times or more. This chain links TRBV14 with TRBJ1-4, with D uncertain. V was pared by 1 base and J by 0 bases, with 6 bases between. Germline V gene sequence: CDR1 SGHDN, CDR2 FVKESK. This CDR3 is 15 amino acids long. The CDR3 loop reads CASSQGQTTNEKLFF. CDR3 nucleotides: TGTGCCAGCAGCCAAGGGCAGACAACTAATGAAAAACTGTTTTTT. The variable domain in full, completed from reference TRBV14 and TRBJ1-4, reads EAGVTQFPSHSVIEKGQTVTLRCDPISGHDNLYWYRRVMGKEIKFLLHFVKESKQDESGMPNNRFLAERTGGTYSTLKVQPAELEDSGVYFCASSQGQTTNEKLFFGSGTQLSVL.

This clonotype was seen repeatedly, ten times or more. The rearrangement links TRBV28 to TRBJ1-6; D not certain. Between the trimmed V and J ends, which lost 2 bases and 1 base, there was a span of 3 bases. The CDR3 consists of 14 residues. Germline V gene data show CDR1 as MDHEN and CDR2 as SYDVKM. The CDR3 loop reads CASSLLSYNSPLHF. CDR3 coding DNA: TGTGCCAGCAGTTTACTATCCTATAATTCACCCCTCCACTTT.

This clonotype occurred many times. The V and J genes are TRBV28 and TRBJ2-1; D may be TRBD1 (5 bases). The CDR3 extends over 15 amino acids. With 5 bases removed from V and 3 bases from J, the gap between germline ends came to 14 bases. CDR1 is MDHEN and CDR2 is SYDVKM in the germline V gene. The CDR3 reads CASSGRVGDYNEQFF. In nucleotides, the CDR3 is TGTGCCAGCAGTGGCAGAGTAGGGGACTACAATGAGCAGTTCTTC.

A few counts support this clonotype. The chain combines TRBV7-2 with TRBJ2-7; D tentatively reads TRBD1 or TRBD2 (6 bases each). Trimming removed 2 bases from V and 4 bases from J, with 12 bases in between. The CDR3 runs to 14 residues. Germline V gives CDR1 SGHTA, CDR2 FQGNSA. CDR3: CASSLNQGGYEQYF. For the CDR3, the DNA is TGTGCCAGCAGCTTAAACCAAGGGGGGTACGAGCAGTACTTC. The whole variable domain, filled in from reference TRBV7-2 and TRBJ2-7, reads GAGVSQSPSNKVTEKGKDVELRCDPISGHTALYWYRQSLGQGLEFLIYFQGNSAPDKSGLPSDRFSAERTGGSVSTLTIQRTQQEDSAVYLCASSLNQGGYEQYFGPGTRLTVT.

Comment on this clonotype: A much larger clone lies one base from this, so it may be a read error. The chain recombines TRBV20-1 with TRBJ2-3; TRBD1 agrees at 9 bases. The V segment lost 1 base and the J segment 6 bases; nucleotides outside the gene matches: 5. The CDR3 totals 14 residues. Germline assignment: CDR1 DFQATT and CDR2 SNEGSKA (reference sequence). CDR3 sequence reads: CSARGDREHDTQYF. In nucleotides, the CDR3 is TGCAGTGCTAGAGGGGACAGGGAGCATGATACGCAGTATTTT.

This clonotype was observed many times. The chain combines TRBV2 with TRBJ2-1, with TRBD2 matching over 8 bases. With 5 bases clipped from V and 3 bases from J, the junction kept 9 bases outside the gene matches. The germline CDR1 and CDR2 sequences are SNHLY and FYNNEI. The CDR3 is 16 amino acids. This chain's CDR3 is CASSPKGGGLYNEQFF. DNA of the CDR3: TGTGCCAGCAGTCCGAAGGGCGGGGGGCTCTACAATGAGCAGTTCTTC.

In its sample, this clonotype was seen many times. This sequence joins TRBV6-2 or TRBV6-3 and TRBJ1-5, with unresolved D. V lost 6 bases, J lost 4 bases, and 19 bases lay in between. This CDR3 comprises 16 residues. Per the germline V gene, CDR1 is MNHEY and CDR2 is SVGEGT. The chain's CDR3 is CASSLLDVRRNQPQHF. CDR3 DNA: TGTGCCAGCAGCTTGCTCGATGTAAGGCGGAATCAGCCCCAGCATTTT.

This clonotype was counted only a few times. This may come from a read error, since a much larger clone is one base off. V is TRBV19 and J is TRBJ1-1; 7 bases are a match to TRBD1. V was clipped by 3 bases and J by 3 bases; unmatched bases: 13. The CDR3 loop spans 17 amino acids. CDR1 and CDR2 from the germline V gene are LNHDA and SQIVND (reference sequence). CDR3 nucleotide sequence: TGTGCCAGTAGTATGAGTTCTTACAGGGGAATGGACACTGAAGCTTTCTTT. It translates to CASSMSSYRGMDTEAFF.

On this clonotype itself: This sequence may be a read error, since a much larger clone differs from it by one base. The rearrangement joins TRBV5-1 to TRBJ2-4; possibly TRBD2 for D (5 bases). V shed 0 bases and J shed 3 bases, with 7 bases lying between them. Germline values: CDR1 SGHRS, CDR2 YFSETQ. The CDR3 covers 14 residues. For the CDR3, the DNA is TGCGCCAGCAGCTTGGAACTAGTCAAAAACATTCAGTACTTC. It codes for CASSLELVKNIQYF. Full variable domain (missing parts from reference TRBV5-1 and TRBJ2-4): KAGVTQTPRYLIKTRGQQVTLSCSPISGHRSVSWYQQTPGQGLQFLFEYFSETQRNKGNFPGRFSGRQFSNSRSEMNVSTLELGDSALYLCASSLELVKNIQYFGAGTRLSVL.

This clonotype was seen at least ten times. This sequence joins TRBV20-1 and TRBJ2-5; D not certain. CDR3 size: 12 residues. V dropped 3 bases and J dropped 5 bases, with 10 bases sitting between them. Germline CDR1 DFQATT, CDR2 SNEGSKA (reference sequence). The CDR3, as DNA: TGCAGTGCTAGTCTCGCTTTCGAGACCCAGTACTTC. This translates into CSASLAFETQYF.

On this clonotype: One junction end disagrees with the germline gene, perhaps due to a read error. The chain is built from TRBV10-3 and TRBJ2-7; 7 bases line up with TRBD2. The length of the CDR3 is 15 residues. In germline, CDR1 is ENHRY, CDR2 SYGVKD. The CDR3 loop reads CAVSESGAGEREQYF. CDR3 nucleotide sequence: TGTGCCGTCAGTGAGTCGGGCGCGGGAGAACGCGAGCAGTACTTC.

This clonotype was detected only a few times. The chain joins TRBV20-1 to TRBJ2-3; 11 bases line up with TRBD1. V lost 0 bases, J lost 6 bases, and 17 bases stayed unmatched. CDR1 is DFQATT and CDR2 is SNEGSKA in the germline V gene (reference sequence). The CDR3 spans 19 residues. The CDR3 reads CSARDTFAFGQGASDTQYF. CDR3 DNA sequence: TGCAGTGCTAGAGATACCTTCGCATTCGGACAGGGGGCATCGGATACGCAGTATTTT.

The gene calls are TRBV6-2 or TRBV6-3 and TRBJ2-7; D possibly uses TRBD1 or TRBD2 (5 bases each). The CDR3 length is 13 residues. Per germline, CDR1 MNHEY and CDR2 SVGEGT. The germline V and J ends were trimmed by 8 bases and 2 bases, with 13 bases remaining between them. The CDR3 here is CASRDRLTYEQYF. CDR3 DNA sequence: TGTGCCAGCCGGGACCGCCTAACCTACGAGCAGTACTTC.

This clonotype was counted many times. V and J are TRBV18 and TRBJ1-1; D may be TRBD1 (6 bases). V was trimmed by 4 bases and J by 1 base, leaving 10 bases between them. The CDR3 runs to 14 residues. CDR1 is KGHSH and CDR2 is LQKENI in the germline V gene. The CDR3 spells CASSLRTENTEAFF. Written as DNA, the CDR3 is TGTGCCAGCTCACTTCGGACAGAGAACACTGAAGCTTTCTTT.

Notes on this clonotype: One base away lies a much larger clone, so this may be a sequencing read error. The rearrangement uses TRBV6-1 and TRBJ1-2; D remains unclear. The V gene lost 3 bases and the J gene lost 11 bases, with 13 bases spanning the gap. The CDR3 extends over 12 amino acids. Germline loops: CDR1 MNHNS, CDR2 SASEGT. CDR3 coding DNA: TGTGCCAGCAGTGACGGGAGCATTTTGTACACCTTC. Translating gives CASSDGSILYTF.

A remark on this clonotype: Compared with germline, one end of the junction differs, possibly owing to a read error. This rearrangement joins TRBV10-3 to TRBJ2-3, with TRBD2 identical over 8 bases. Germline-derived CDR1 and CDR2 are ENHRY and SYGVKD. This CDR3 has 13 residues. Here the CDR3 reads CAIGLAGTDAQYF. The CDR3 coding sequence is TGTGCCATCGGGCTAGCGGGCACAGATGCGCAGTATTTT.

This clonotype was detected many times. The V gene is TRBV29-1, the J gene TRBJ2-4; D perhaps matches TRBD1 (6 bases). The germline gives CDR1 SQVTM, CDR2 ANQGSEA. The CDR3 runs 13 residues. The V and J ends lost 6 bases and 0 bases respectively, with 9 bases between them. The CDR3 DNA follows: TGCAGCGTACTGGGACAAGCCAAAAACATTCAGTACTTC. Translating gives CSVLGQAKNIQYF. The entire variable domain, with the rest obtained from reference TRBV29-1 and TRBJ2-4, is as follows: SAVISQKPSRDICQRGTSLTIQCQVDSQVTMMFWYRQQPGQSLTLIATANQGSEATYESGFVIDKFPISRPNLTFSTLTVSNMSPEDSSIYLCSVLGQAKNIQYFGAGTRLSVL.

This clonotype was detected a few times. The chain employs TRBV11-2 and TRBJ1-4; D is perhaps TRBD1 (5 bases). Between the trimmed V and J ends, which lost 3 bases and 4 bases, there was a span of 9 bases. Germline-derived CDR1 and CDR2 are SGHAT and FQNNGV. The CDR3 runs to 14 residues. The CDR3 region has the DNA TGTGCCAGCAGCTTTACGGGACTTAATGAAAAACTGTTTTTT. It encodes CASSFTGLNEKLFF.

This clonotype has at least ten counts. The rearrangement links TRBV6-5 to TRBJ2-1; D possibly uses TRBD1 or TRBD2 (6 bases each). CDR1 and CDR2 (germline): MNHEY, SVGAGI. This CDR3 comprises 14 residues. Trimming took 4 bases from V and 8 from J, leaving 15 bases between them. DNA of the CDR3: TGTGCCAGCAGTTCCCGGGGGCCGCGGGATGAGCAGTTCTTC. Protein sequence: CASSSRGPRDEQFF.

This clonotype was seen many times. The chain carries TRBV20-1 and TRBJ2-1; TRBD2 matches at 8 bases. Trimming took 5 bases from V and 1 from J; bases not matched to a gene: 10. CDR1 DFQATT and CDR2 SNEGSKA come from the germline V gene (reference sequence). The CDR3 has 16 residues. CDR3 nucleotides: TGCAGTGCTGCCTTGGAGGCGGGAGGATCCTACAATGAGCAGTTCTTC. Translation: CSAALEAGGSYNEQFF.

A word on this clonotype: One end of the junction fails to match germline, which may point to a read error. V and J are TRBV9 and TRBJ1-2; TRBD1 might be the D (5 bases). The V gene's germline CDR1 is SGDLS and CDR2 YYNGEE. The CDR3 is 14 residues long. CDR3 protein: CASSPTDSSYSYTF. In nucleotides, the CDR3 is TGTGCCAGCAGCCCAACCGACAGCTCCTATAGCTACACCTTC.

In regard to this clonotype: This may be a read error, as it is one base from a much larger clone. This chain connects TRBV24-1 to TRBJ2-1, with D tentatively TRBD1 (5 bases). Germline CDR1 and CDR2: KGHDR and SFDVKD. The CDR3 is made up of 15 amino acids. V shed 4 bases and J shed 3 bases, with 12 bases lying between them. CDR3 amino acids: CATSEGQNYYNEQFF. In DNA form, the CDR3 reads TGTGCCACCAGTGAAGGACAAAACTACTACAATGAGCAGTTCTTC.

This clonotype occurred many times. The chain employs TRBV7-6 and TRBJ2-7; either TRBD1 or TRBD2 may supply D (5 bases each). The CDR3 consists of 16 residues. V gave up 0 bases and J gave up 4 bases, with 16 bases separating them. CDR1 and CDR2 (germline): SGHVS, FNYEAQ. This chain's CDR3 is CASSLASGTLGYEQYF. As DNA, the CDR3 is TGTGCCAGCAGCTTAGCCTCCGGGACCCTTGGATACGAGCAGTACTTC.

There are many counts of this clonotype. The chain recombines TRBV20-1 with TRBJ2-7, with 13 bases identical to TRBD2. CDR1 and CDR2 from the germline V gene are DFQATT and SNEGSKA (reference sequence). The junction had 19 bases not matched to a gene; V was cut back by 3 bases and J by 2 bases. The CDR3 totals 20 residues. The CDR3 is CSARGQGPATSGRFTYEQYF. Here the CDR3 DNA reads TGCAGTGCTAGGGGACAGGGGCCCGCGACTAGCGGGAGGTTTACCTACGAGCAGTACTTC.

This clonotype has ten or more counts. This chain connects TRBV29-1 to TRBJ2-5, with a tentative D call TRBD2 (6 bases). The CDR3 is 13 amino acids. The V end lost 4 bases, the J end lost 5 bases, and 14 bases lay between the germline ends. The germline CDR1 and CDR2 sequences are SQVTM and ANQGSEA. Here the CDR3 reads CSVALSGVETQYF. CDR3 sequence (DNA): TGCAGCGTTGCTTTGTCGGGGGTGGAGACCCAGTACTTC. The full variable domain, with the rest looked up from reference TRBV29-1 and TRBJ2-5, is SAVISQKPSRDICQRGTSLTIQCQVDSQVTMMFWYRQQPGQSLTLIATANQGSEATYESGFVIDKFPISRPNLTFSTLTVSNMSPEDSSIYLCSVALSGVETQYFGPGTRLLVL.

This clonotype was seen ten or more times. This chain's CDR3 is CASSAREQETQYF. CDR3 bases: TGTGCCAGCAGTGCCCGGGAGCAAGAGACCCAGTACTTC. The chain is built from TRBV6-5 and TRBJ2-5, with D possibly being TRBD2 (6 bases). The length of the CDR3 is 13 residues. The germline CDR1 and CDR2 sequences are MNHEY and SVGAGI. V lost 5 bases to trimming and J lost 2 bases, with 9 bases between them.

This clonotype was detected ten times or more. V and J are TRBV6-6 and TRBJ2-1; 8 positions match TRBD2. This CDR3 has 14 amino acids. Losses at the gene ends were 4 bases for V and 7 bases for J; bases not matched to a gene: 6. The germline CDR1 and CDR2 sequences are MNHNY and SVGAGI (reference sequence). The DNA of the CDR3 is TGTGCCAGCAGTTTGAGCGGGAGTTGGAATGAGCAGTTCTTC. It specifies CASSLSGSWNEQFF.